This T cell receptor beta chain was profiled in a study of T cell responses to AZD1222 COVID-19 vaccine. General study results and limits: The study identified only five to seven AZD1222 recipients as seropositive at baseline. Donors were chiefly white British, with a greater number of females, and clonal diversity was perhaps underestimated.

The method was immunoSEQ multiplex PCR; TCRdb's version includes in-frame clones alone and lacks a portion of them. Of about 150,000 clones listed, 75% to 95% are singletons. A note on this clone: Its specificity is unknown.

V lost 2 bases, J lost 6 bases, and 2 bases lay in between. Germline loops: CDR1 SGHTA, CDR2 FQGNSA. CDR3 length equals 12 residues. The V and J genes are TRBV7-2 and TRBJ1-6; D remains ambiguous. The TCR originated in an adult in good health. This material consisted of peripheral blood, taken on day 0 of AZD1222 vaccination. The CDR3 DNA sequence: TGTGCCAGCAGCTTATCTAATTCACCCCTCCACTTT. The encoded protein is CASSLSNSPLHF. Full variable domain (remainder filled in from reference TRBV7-2 and TRBJ1-6): GAGVSQSPSNKVTEKGKDVELRCDPISGHTALYWYRQSLGQGLEFLIYFQGNSAPDKSGLPSDRFSAERTGGSVSTLTIQRTQQEDSAVYLCASSLSNSPLHFGNGTRLTVT.